A selection of T cell receptor beta chains follows, all from one sample in a study of PD-1 blockade in classical Hodgkin lymphoma. Assay used: immunoSEQ multiplex PCR; TCRdb lists only in-frame clones, some missing. This sample has 25,000 to 35,000 clones; less than 75% occur once, and the top ten carry around 3.6%. Sequencing used peripheral blood mononuclear cells (PBMCs), obtained before the fourth cycle of nivolumab. The origin of the receptors is a human donor with classical Hodgkin lymphoma. Each CDR3 is given without its conserved first and last residue. Rows give clone size only sometimes, using once, few, many, or a class for an expanded clone.

J: TRBJ2-2
V: TRBV7-6
size: once
CDR3: ASSLTTGELF

J: TRBJ2-3
V: TRBV5-1
size: .
CDR3: ASSLDRGTDTQY

J: TRBJ1-2
V: TRBV11-2
size: .
CDR3: ASSLDRGRGYT

J: TRBJ1-5
V: TRBV9
size: .
CDR3: ASSVGSGPQH

J: TRBJ2-7
V: TRBV28
size: .
CDR3: ASRFDTGGSYEQY

J: TRBJ2-3
V: TRBV7-6
size: .
CDR3: ASSLYQGGLDTDTQY

J: TRBJ2-2
V: TRBV6-5
size: .
CDR3: ASSYRGMATGELF

J: TRBJ2-7
V: TRBV12-2
size: .
CDR3: ASQNAYEQY

J: TRBJ2-3
V: TRBV9
size: .
CDR3: ASSGLAGYTDTQY

J: TRBJ2-7
V: TRBV28
size: .
CDR3: ASSLSGGTYEQY

J: TRBJ2-1
V: TRBV27
size: few
CDR3: ASSLPGLAGGAREQF

J: TRBJ2-7
V: TRBV6-5
size: .
CDR3: ASSYSSTGYEQY

J: TRBJ2-7
V: TRBV9
size: .
CDR3: ASSVVGDYEQY

J: TRBJ1-1
V: TRBV7-9
size: .
CDR3: ASSLESGANTEAF

J: TRBJ2-1
V: TRBV5-6
size: few
CDR3: ASSPLDGYNEQF

J: TRBJ1-2
V: TRBV14
size: .
CDR3: ASSQVRGAGYT

J: TRBJ2-1
V: TRBV29-1
size: .
CDR3: SGALGEYEQF

J: TRBJ2-1
V: TRBV25-1
size: once
CDR3: ASSYRGSYNEQF